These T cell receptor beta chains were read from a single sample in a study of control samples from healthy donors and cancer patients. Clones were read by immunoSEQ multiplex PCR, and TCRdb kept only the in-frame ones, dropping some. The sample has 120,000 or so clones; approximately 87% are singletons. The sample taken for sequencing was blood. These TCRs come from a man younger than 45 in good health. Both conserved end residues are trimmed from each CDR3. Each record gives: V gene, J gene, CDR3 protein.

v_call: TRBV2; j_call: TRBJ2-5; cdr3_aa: ASSEDTTQETQY
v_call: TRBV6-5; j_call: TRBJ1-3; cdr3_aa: ASSPWSSGNTIY
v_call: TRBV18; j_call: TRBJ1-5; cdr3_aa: ASSLSGDTNQPQH
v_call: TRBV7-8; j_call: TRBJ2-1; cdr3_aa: ASSPRGGASYNEQF
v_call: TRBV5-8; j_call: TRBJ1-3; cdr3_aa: ASSLVLGTPGNTIY
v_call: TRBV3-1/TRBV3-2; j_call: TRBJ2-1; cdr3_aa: ASSQEGLAGVLHEQF
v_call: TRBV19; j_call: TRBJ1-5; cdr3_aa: ASKTGQLGGNQPQH
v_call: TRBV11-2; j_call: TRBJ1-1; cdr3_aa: ASSLTRDTEAF
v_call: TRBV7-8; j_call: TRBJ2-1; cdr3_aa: ASSRGLHNEQF
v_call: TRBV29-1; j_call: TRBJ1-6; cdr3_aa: SVAAQYNSPLH
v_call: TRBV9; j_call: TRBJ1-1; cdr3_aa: ASSVGRVSTTEAF
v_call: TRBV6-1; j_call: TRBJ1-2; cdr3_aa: ASSEGAGGVGYT